This record covers a single T cell receptor beta chain. A few counts support this clonotype. The antigen this receptor binds is unknown. No base quality values were provided; no much bigger clone lies one nucleotide off. The germline V gene (reference sequence) gives CDR1 as PRHDT and CDR2 as FYEKMQ. The CDR3, from cysteine to phenylalanine, totals 15 residues. Of the read, only the CDR3 DNA is kept; its 45 bases are in frame from base 1. Relative to germline, V is 5 bases shorter and J is 0 bases shorter, with 10 bases between their ends. The source of the sample is a study of regulatory T cells in long-lasting Graves disease (TCRdb year 2021). Study-wide context: To count as having persistent Graves' disease, a patient had to have received antithyroid drug treatment for over 5 years with TSH receptor autoantibodies remaining persistently positive. The study was conducted in China and was registered as a clinical trial. Persistent Graves' disease patients in the clinical cohort had taken antithyroid drugs for approximately 9.5 years on average. TCR sequencing covered roughly 13 persistent and around 20 newly diagnosed Graves' disease patients, approximately 33 samples in total. Persistent Graves' disease patients were compared with newly diagnosed Graves' disease patients by peripheral blood TCR sequencing and RNA sequencing. Summary of the overall study and its limitations: Persistent Graves' disease patients showed lower TCR Shannon entropy and fewer highly expanded clones than newly diagnosed patients, suggesting clonal expansion. More public clonotypes were shared among persistent patients (around 2,600) than among newly diagnosed patients (approximately 1,000). Persistent disease showed preferential use of TRBV28, TRBJ1-2 and TRBJ2-5, whereas newly diagnosed disease favored TRBV20-1 and TRBJ2-1. Sequencing and analysis were limited to the TCR beta chain. The study examined only peripheral blood because the primary lesion, thyroid tissue, could not be accessed. As a limitation, the authors acknowledged that the small sample size may reduce accuracy.

Libraries came from multiplex PCR. Sequenced on an Illumina HiSeq 4000. CDR3 regions were amplified by Arm-PCR with iRepertoire HTBI primers to construct TCR beta libraries. PCR products were gel purified before sequencing. Per the source publication's procedure: Across samples, fewer than 70 TRBV and 15 or so TRBJ segments were identified and used for gene usage analysis of CDR3 amino acid clonotypes. COPE and FqMerger were used to merge filtered high-quality paired reads into contigs. BLAST was used to align contigs to the IMGT TRBV, TRBD and TRBJ reference genes, and CDR3 was defined following IMGT. Highly expanded clones were defined as clonotypes with a frequency above 0.1%. Shannon entropy was used to measure repertoire diversity, and the Gini coefficient was used to measure V-J evenness. Public clonotypes were defined as clonotypes shared by more than one individual. TCRdb passed the public sequencing reads through fastp at Q25 and MiXCR, retaining productive beta sequences. A single entry per CDR3 protein holds the most common genes and DNA from its merged rows. TCRdb, not the original authors, processed these V and J calls. This sample is represented by about 310,000 distinct CDR3 sequences; 22% of them were singletons. The ten largest clones capture roughly 56% of the sample.

What this sample's time point label stands for: persistent/refractory GD, antithyroid drugs over 5 years with positive TRAb. For both TCR sequencing and RNA sequencing, RNA was extracted from PBMCs in TRIzol. The diagnosis of Graves' disease followed American Thyroid Association guidelines. Recruitment of patients was carried out at an endocrinology department in Xi'an, China. From each patient, 7.5 to 9.5 milliliters of peripheral blood was collected into an EDTA anticoagulant tube. PBMCs were isolated by Ficoll Paque Plus density gradient separation without further T cell sorting. An Agilent 2100 Bioanalyzer and agarose gel were used to assess RNA quality, and a NanoDrop 2000 was used to measure RNA concentration.

This sequence was found in a female donor with Graves disease. The sample here was peripheral blood mononuclear cells (PBMCs), taken when the disease was refractory, from a patient treated with antithyroid drugs. The chain is assembled from TRBV13 and TRBJ1-4, with the D gene not confidently named. The nucleotides are TGTGCCAGCAGCGTGGGGATAGCAACTAATGAAAAACTGTTTTTT. This sequence encodes CASSVGIATNEKLFF. Beyond the CDR3, the reference TRBV13 and TRBJ1-4 genes provide the residues; the full variable domain reads: AAGVIQSPRHLIKEKRETATLKCYPIPRHDTVYWYQQGPGQDPQFLISFYEKMQSDKGSIPDRFSAQQFSDYHSELNMSSLELGDSALYFCASSVGIATNEKLFFGSGTQLSVL.